This T cell receptor (beta chain) was profiled in a study of beta chain features in type 1 diabetes. About the research overall: Examination covered approximately 100 million sorted cells spanning all samples.

The investigators reverse transcribed all of the isolated RNA, so they sequenced expressed TCRB transcripts. The assay was immunoSEQ multiplex PCR, and TCRdb's table has in-frame clones only and misses some. The sample has about 150,000 clones; around a tenth are singletons. Study-level findings and limits: Insertions at VDJ junctions were less frequent in type 1 diabetes patients. These patients also deleted more nucleotides at the same junctions. Among patients, naive, central memory and Treg TCRB repertoires appeared more similar than among healthy donors. Type 1 diabetes patients showed a moderate but significant shortening of TCRB CDR3s in all four CD4+ subsets.

V lost 5 bases, J lost 4 bases, and 16 bases lay in between. Germline V lookup: CDR1 SGHVS, CDR2 FQNEAQ. The CDR3 consists of 15 residues. Once sorted, every population was more than 95% pure. As regards this clone: The antigen is unknown.

The receptor's source is a man aged 25 to 45 with type 1 diabetes. The gene calls are TRBV7-8 and TRBJ2-3; D gene unclear. The sequenced sample was central memory CD4+ T cells from blood. The CDR3: CASSQANTRADTQYF. The CDR3 nucleotides read TGTGCCAGCAGCCAAGCCAATACCCGGGCAGATACGCAGTATTTT.